The rows below give T cell receptor beta chains drawn from one sample of a study of blood T cell repertoires in COVID-19. Only in-frame clones appear in the TCRdb table, and some are missing; sequencing was by immunoSEQ multiplex PCR. The table lists fewer than 250,000 clones, 83% of them singletons, with 5.5% in the top ten. Sequencing input: peripheral blood. These receptors all come from a human donor in a cohort sampled during active COVID-19. CDR3s include the opening cysteine and the closing phenylalanine or tryptophan. The D gene is left open where the match is weak. Clone size appears in some rows only: once, few, many, or a class for an expanded clone.

>once|TRBV19|17|TRBD1|TRBJ2-2
CASYPNLGQANTGELFF
TGTGCCAGTTATCCTAACCTCGGACAGGCCAACACCGGGGAGCTGTTTTTT
>NA|TRBV29-1|16|TRBD1|TRBJ2-3
CSVDYRDQQGSDTQYF
TGCAGCGTTGATTACCGGGACCAACAGGGGTCAGATACGCAGTATTTT
>once|TRBV28|16|NA|TRBJ2-1
CASSLYGAETYNEQFF
TGTGCCAGCAGTTTATATGGAGCGGAAACCTACAATGAGCAGTTCTTC
>NA|TRBV30|14|NA|TRBJ1-6
CAWSLSGIISPLHF
TGTGCCTGGAGCCTGTCAGGGATTATTTCACCCCTCCACTTT
>NA|TRBV5-4|13|NA|TRBJ2-2
CASSLIATGELFF
TGTGCCAGCAGCTTAATAGCGACCGGGGAGCTGTTTTTT
>NA|TRBV19|12|TRBD2|TRBJ2-7
CASSSSGDEQYF
TGTGCCAGTAGTTCTAGCGGGGATGAGCAGTACTTC
>once|TRBV9|15|TRBD1|TRBJ2-2
CASSHGQVGTGELFF
TGTGCCAGCAGCCACGGACAGGTCGGCACCGGGGAGCTGTTTTTT
>NA|TRBV13|15|TRBD2|TRBJ2-2
CASSRTSGGGGELFF
TGTGCCAGCAGCAGGACTAGCGGGGGAGGCGGGGAGCTGTTTTTT
>few|TRBV11-2|15|NA|TRBJ2-7
CASSLGRTMGGEQYF
TGTGCCAGCAGCTTAGGAAGGACAATGGGGGGCGAGCAGTACTTC
>few|TRBV2|13|TRBD1|TRBJ1-5
CASTDRGLQPQHF
TGTGCCAGCACTGACAGGGGGCTTCAGCCCCAGCATTTT
>NA|TRBV27|13|TRBD1|TRBJ2-7
CASSLTGGGEQYF
TGTGCCAGCAGCCTGACAGGGGGCGGCGAGCAGTACTTC
>NA|TRBV25-1|14|TRBD1|TRBJ1-5
CASSETGFNQPQHF
TGTGCCAGCAGCGAGACAGGGTTCAATCAGCCCCAGCATTTT
>NA|TRBV10-1|15|TRBD1|TRBJ1-1
CASSEGRTGSRGAFF
TGCGCCAGCAGTGAGGGAAGGACAGGGTCCAGAGGCGCTTTCTTT
>NA|TRBV5-6|16|NA|TRBJ1-6
CASSRGVARANSPLHF
TGTGCCAGCAGCCGGGGTGTAGCGAGGGCAAATTCACCCCTCCACTTT
>NA|TRBV10-3|14|TRBD2|TRBJ2-7
CAISESRREHEQYF
TGTGCCATCAGTGAGTCTAGGCGGGAGCACGAGCAGTACTTC
>NA|TRBV6-5|14|TRBD1|TRBJ2-7
CASIWDSPRLEQYF
TGTGCCAGCATCTGGGACAGTCCGCGCCTCGAGCAGTACTTC
>NA|TRBV19|14|NA|TRBJ1-5
CASTLLTGNQPQHF
TGTGCCAGTACCCTACTGACAGGCAATCAGCCCCAGCATTTT
>NA|TRBV7-3|15|TRBD2|TRBJ2-1
CASSFTSGGNGEQFF
TGTGCCAGCAGCTTCACTAGCGGGGGGAACGGTGAGCAGTTCTTC
>once|TRBV27|15|TRBD2|TRBJ2-2
CASGTSGRNTGELFF
TGTGCCAGCGGGACTAGCGGGAGGAACACCGGGGAGCTGTTTTTT
>NA|TRBV5-1|15|NA|TRBJ2-7
CRAARGGLNPYEQYF
TGCCGCGCAGCGAGGGGGGGGCTTAATCCCTACGAGCAGTACTTC
>NA|TRBV19|13|NA|TRBJ2-7
CASSIGQSYEQYF
TGTGCCAGTAGTATTGGACAGTCCTACGAGCAGTACTTC
>NA|TRBV6-6|14|TRBD1|TRBJ2-7
CASSRSTGLYEQYF
TGTGCCAGCAGTCGCTCGACAGGGCTCTACGAGCAGTACTTC
>NA|TRBV29-1|15|NA|TRBJ1-1
CSVDNRGGDGTEAFF
TGCAGCGTTGACAATCGGGGTGGGGATGGCACTGAAGCTTTCTTT
>NA|TRBV30|14|NA|TRBJ2-5
CAWLWKGGRETQYF
TGTGCCTGGCTGTGGAAAGGGGGAAGAGAGACCCAGTACTTC
>NA|TRBV5-1|15|TRBD2|TRBJ2-1
CASATGTSLNNEQFF
TGCGCCAGCGCCACCGGGACTAGCCTCAACAATGAGCAGTTCTTC
>once|TRBV3-1/TRBV3-2|18|TRBD2|TRBJ2-3
CASSHRLAGVDFTDTQYF
TGTGCCAGCAGCCACAGACTAGCGGGGGTGGATTTCACAGATACGCAGTATTTT
>NA|TRBV3-1/TRBV3-2|18|TRBD2|TRBJ2-4
CASSQSGLAGGPLDIQYF
TGTGCCAGCAGCCAGAGCGGATTAGCGGGGGGGCCTTTGGACATTCAGTACTTC
>NA|TRBV14|15|NA|TRBJ2-5
CASSPLGGTRETQYF
TGTGCCAGCAGCCCTCTAGGAGGAACCCGAGAGACCCAGTACTTC
>few|TRBV7-9|14|NA|TRBJ1-6
CASSLVATRSPLHF
TGTGCCAGCAGCTTAGTGGCGACTCGATCACCCCTCCACTTT
>NA|TRBV9|15|TRBD1|TRBJ1-4
CASSEQGRSNEKLFF
TGTGCCAGCAGCGAACAGGGGAGGTCTAATGAAAAACTGTTTTTT
>NA|TRBV4-1|15|NA|TRBJ1-2
CASSQERAGVIGYTF
TGCGCCAGCAGCCAAGAAAGGGCAGGGGTAATTGGCTACACCTTC
>NA|TRBV5-1|19|TRBD2|TRBJ2-7
CASSLELKRGARSDYEQYF
TGCGCCAGCAGCTTGGAACTTAAGCGGGGGGCCCGCTCCGACTACGAGCAGTACTTC
>NA|TRBV11-3|20|TRBD2|TRBJ2-1
CASSLEGLARFFSSYNEQFF
TGTGCCAGCAGCTTAGAGGGACTAGCGCGCTTCTTTAGCTCCTACAATGAGCAGTTCTTC
>NA|TRBV27|14|NA|TRBJ2-3
CASSGGMYTDTQYF
TGTGCCAGCTCGGGCGGGATGTACACAGATACGCAGTATTTT
>NA|TRBV25-1|13|TRBD1|TRBJ1-5
CASTSTGNQPQHF
TGTGCCAGCACCTCGACAGGGAATCAGCCCCAGCATTTT
>NA|TRBV5-8|14|TRBD1|TRBJ2-1
CASSYGQGWNEQFF
TGTGCCAGCAGCTACGGACAGGGGTGGAATGAGCAGTTCTTC
>NA|TRBV6-5|14|TRBD2|TRBJ2-1
CATGERGVYNEQFF
TGTGCCACCGGGGAGCGGGGGGTCTACAATGAGCAGTTCTTC
>once|TRBV11-2|16|TRBD2|TRBJ2-7
CASSARRRDYSYEQYF
TGTGCCAGCAGCGCCCGAAGACGGGACTACTCCTACGAGCAGTACTTC
>NA|TRBV27|13|TRBD1|TRBJ2-3
CASARQGTDTQYF
TGTGCCAGCGCCAGACAGGGAACAGATACGCAGTATTTT
>NA|TRBV7-9|13|NA|TRBJ1-4
CASSLVFGGELFF
TGTGCCAGCAGCTTAGTATTTGGGGGGGAACTGTTTTTT
>NA|TRBV6-1|18|NA|TRBJ2-1
CASSEDFFGDSPYNEQFF
TGTGCCAGCAGTGAAGATTTTTTTGGAGACAGCCCGTACAATGAGCAGTTCTTC